This T cell receptor (beta chain) was captured in a study of shared clonotypes between healthy human individuals. Turning to this clone: Its matching antigen is unknown.

HIV-negative, healthy adults without recent acute infections or vaccinations were the donors. About 83 million PBMCs served as the genomic DNA source for unsorted samples. Findings and caveats of the study: Expectations were that clonotype sharing among donors would be affected by sequencing depth. The genetic and exposure-history diversity represented was limited by few donors.

This table comes from immunoSEQ multiplex PCR, and its TCRdb copy is limited to in-frame clones, with some not included. The sample includes about 560,000 clones, roughly four fifths seen only once; the top ten take 12%. The germline V gene has CDR1 SGHNT and CDR2 YYREEE (reference sequence). V dropped 3 bases and J dropped 5 bases, with 15 bases sitting between them. The CDR3 sequence is 15 residues long. The receptor's source is a woman in her 40s in good health. Some clones in this sample may be carry-over from other donors' samples. The source material was PBMCs. The chain couples TRBV5-4 to TRBJ2-1; D is perhaps TRBD2 (6 bases). The CDR3 DNA sequence: TGTGCCAGCAGCTCCCCCCGGGGGACCGACAATGAGCAGTTCTTC. Translating gives CASSSPRGTDNEQFF.